This T cell receptor (beta chain) was identified in a study of somatic mutations in cytotoxic T cells in rheumatoid arthritis (TCRdb year 2017). Notes on the research overall: Right after diagnosis and prior to the start of any treatment, roughly 33 ml EDTA of peripheral blood was drawn from patients. Patient and control groups had essentially identical median ages. To characterize clonality, the study used TCRB deep sequencing while asking whether somatic mutations are carried by expanded CD8+ T-cell clones in newly diagnosed, untreated rheumatoid arthritis. For 65 to 80 rheumatoid arthritis patients and more than 15 healthy controls, TCRB deep sequencing was carried out. Some V beta antibody-stained T-cell populations were flow-sorted on a FACSAria II or Sony SH800 at nearly 100% purity, and sorted V beta1+ cells also underwent TCRB sequencing. Broad study findings and their caveats: It was unknown which antigens the expanded CD8+ clones targeted, and their absence from virus-specific databases did not exclude viral specificity. Several identical CD8+ TCRB sequences were found in both blood and synovial fluid, and in about an eighth of the roughly 65 patients the largest CD8+ clone exceeded 20% of CD8+ cells. The finding that TRBV07 was slightly underrepresented in patients was left unadjusted for multiple comparisons. Healthy controls showed no age-related increase in CD8+ clonality, whereas patients did (Spearman r=0.49). CD8+ T-cell clonality did not differ significantly between rheumatoid arthritis patients and age-matched healthy controls.

The germline V gene specifies WSHSY as CDR1 and SAAADI as CDR2. The CDR3 has 12 amino acids, counting the end cysteine and phenylalanine. CDR3 DNA is the only sequence kept; it has 36 bases, read in frame from the first base. Compared with germline, V lacks 5 bases and J lacks 7 bases; bases without a gene match: 2. On an AutoMACS, CD4+ and CD8+ cells were isolated via positive magnetic bead selection, and their purity was verified by flow cytometry. A TCR V beta antibody panel was used in flow cytometry to screen first for clonal expansions, which were then characterized by TCRB deep sequencing of sorted CD8+ fractions. Isolation of peripheral blood mononuclear cells was done through Ficoll-Paque PLUS density gradient separation. DNA from CD4-enriched, CD8-enriched or PBMC samples was extracted using Nucleospin Tissue or Tissue XS kits and then quantified on a Qubit 2.0 fluorometer. TCRB CDR3 sequencing used the immunoSEQ assay on genomic DNA. The authors' analysis ran thus. Published virus-specific TCRB sequences were compared with patient CD8+ clones larger than 1%, and only a few matches were found. Analyses were restricted to productive TCRB rearrangements. Clonality was calculated as a Shannon entropy-based productive clonality index, and a clone was defined by a unique TCRB CDR3 sequence. To calculate repertoire overlap between two samples, the template counts of each clone were considered relative to each sample's total templates. A correlation with a Spearman r of around 0.6 was found between V-gene usage by flow cytometry and V-gene usage by TCRB sequencing. This is the immuneACCESS table as TCRdb keeps it, with only in-frame sequences that have V and J called. A part of the clones is gone; compared with another copy, unresolved V genes explain less than half, and the rest is unexplained. That table is the source of V, J and clone size, and D and trimming were worked out from the DNA. The sample table records 15,000 to 20,000 clones; about four fifths of these occur just once. Clones ranked in the top ten supply around 15% of the sample.

This clone occurred once. The specificity of this receptor is unknown. Base qualities were left out, and no much larger clone turns up one base away. Sequencing used CD8+ T cells sorted from blood. The sequence was obtained from an adult with rheumatoid arthritis. The V and J segments used are TRBV10-2 and TRBJ1-2, with TRBD1 matching 9 junction bases. The CDR3 protein: CASSTGGGGYTF. The DNA is as follows: TGCGCCAGCAGTACAGGGGGCGGTGGCTACACCTTC.